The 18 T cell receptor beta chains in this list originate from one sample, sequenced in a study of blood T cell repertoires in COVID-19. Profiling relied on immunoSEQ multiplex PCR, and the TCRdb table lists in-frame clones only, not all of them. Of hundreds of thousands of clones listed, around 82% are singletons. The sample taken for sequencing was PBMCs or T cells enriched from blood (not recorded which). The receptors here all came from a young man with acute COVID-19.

CDR3 in DNA: TGTGCCAGCAGTTTCGACAGGGCGAGGAGTGGCTACACCTTC. This gives the protein CASSFDRARSGYTF. J is TRBJ1-2 and V is TRBV27; 7 positions agree with TRBD1. J lost 7 bases, V lost 3 bases, and 8 bases had no gene match. The CDR3 covers 14 residues. Looked up from germline, CDR1 is MNHEY and CDR2 is SMNVEV (reference sequence).

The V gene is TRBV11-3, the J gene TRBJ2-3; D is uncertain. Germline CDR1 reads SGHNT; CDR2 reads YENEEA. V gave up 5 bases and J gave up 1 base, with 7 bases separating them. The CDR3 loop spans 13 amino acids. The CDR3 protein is CASSPFRTDTQYF. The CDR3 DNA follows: TGTGCCAGCAGCCCCTTTCGCACAGATACGCAGTATTTT.

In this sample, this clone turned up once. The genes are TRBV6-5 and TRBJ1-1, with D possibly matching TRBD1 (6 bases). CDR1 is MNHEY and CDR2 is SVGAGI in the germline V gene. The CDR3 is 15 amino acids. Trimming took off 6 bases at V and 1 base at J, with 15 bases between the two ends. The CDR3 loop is CASRRGGAPNTEAFF. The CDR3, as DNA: TGTGCCAGCAGACGAGGGGGGGCCCCGAACACTGAAGCTTTCTTT.

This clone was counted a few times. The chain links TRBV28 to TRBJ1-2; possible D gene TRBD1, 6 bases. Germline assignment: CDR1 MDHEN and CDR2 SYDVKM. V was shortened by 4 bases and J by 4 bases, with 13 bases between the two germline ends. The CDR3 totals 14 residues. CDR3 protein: CASSSHRVGYGYTF. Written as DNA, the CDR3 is TGTGCCAGCAGTTCTCACAGGGTGGGCTATGGCTACACCTTC.

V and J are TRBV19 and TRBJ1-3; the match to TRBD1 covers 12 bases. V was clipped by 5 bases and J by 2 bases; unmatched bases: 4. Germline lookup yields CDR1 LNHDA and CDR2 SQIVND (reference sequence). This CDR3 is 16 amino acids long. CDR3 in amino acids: CASSGTGGVTGNTIYF. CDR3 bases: TGTGCCAGTAGTGGGACAGGGGGCGTCACTGGAAACACCATATATTTT.

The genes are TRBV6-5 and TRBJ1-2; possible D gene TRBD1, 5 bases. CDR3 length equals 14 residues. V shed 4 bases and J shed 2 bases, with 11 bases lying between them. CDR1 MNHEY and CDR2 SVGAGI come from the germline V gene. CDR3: CASSSPAGNYGYTF. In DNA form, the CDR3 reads TGTGCCAGCAGTTCACCTGCAGGGAACTATGGCTACACCTTC.

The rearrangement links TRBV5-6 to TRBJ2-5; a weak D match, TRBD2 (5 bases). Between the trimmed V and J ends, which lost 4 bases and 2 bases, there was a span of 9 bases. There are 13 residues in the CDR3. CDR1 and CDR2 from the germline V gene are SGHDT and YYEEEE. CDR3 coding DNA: TGTGCCAGCAGCCCGGACTTTCAAGAGACCCAGTACTTC. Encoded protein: CASSPDFQETQYF.

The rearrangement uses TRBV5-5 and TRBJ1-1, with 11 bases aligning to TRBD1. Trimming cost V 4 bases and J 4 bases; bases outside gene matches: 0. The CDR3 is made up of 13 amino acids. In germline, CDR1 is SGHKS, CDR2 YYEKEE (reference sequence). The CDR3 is CASSGTGGTEAFF. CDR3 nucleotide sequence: TGTGCCAGCAGCGGGACAGGGGGCACTGAAGCTTTCTTT.

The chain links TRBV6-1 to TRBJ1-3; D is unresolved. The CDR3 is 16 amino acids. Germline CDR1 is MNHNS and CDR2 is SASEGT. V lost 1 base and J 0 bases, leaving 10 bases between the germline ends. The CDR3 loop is CASSEVLGSSGNTIYF. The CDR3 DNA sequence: TGTGCCAGCAGTGAAGTGTTGGGGAGCTCTGGAAACACCATATATTTT.

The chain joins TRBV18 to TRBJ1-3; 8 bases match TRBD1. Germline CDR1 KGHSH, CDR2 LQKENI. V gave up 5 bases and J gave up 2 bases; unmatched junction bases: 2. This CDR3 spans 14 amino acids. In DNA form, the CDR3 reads TGTGCCAGCTCAAGGGACAGGACTGGAAACACCATATATTTT. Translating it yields CASSRDRTGNTIYF. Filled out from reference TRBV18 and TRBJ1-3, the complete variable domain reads NAGVMQNPRHLVRRRGQEARLRCSPMKGHSHVYWYRQLPEEGLKFMVYLQKENIIDESGMPKERFSAEFPKEGPSILRIQQVVRGDSAAYFCASSRDRTGNTIYFGEGSWLTVV.

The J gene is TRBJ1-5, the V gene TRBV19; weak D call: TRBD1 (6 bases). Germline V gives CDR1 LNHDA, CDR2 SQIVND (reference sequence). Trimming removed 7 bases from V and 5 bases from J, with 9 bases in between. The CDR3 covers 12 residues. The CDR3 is CASTQGHQPQHF. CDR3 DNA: TGTGCCAGTACCCAGGGGCATCAGCCCCAGCATTTT.

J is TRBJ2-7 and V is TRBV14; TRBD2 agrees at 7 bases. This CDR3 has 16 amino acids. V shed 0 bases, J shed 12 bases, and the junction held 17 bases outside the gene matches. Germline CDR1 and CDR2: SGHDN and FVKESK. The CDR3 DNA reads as TGTGCCAGCAGCCAAGAAATTGTCCTGGGGGGGGAGTCTGCGTACTTC. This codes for CASSQEIVLGGESAYF. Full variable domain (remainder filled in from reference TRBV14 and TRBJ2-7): EAGVTQFPSHSVIEKGQTVTLRCDPISGHDNLYWYRRVMGKEIKFLLHFVKESKQDESGMPNNRFLAERTGGTYSTLKVQPAELEDSGVYFCASSQEIVLGGESAYFGPGTRLTVT.

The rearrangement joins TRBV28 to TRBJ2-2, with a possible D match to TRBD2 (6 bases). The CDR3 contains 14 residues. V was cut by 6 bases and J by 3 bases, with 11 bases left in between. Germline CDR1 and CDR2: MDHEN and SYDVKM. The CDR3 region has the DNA TGTGCCAGCAGCCTAGGGAGGTACACCGGGGAGCTGTTTTTT. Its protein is CASSLGRYTGELFF.

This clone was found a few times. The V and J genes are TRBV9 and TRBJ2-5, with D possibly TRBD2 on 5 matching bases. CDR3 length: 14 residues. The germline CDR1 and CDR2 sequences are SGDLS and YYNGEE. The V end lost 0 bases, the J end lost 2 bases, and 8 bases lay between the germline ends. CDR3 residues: CASSVGSVQETQYF. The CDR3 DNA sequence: TGTGCCAGCAGCGTAGGTAGCGTTCAAGAGACCCAGTACTTC. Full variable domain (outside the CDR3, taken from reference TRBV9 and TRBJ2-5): DSGVTQTPKHLITATGQRVTLRCSPRSGDLSVYWYQQSLDQGLQFLIQYYNGEERAKGNILERFSAQQFPDLHSELNLSSLELGDSALYFCASSVGSVQETQYFGPGTRLLVL.

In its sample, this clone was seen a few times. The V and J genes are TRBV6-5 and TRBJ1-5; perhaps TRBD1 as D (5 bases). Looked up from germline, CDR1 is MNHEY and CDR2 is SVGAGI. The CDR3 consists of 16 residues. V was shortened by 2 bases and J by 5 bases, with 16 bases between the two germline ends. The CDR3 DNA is TGTGCCAGCAGTTACGAGAGGCCGTGGGGGGATCAGCCCCAGCATTTT. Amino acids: CASSYERPWGDQPQHF.

CDR3 in DNA: TGTGCCAGCTTGAGCAGGGAGGATGAAAAACTGTTTTTT. This translates into CASLSREDEKLFF. The genes are TRBV28 and TRBJ1-4; maybe TRBD1 (5 bases). CDR3 length: 13 amino acids. In germline, CDR1 is MDHEN, CDR2 SYDVKM. V shed 8 bases and J shed 6 bases, with 13 bases lying between them.

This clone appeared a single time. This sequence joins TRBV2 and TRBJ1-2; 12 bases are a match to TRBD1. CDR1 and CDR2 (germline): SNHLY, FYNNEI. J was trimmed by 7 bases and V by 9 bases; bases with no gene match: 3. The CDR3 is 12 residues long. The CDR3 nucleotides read TGTGCCAGAGGGACAGGGGGCGGTGGCTACACCTTC. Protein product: CARGTGGGGYTF.

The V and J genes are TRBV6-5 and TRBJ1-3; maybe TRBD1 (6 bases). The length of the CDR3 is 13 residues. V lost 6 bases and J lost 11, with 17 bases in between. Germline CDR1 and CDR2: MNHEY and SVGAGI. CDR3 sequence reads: CASRGHPALPIYF. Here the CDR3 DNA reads TGTGCCAGCAGGGGACACCCGGCACTCCCCATATATTTT.